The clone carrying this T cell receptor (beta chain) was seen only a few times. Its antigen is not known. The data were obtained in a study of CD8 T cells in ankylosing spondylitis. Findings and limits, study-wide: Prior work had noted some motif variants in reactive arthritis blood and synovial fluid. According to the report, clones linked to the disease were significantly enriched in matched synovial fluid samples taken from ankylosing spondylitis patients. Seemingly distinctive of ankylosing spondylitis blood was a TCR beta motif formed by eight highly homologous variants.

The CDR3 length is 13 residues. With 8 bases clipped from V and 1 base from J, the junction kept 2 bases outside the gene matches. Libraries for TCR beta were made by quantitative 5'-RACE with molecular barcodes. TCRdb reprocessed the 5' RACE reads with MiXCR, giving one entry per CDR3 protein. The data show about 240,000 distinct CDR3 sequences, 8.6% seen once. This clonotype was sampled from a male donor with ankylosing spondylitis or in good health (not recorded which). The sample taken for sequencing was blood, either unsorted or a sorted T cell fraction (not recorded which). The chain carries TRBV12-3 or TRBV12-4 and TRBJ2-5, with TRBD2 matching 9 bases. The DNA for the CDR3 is TGTGCCAGCGCTAGCGGGGTCCAAGAGACCCAGTACTTC. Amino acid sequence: CASASGVQETQYF.